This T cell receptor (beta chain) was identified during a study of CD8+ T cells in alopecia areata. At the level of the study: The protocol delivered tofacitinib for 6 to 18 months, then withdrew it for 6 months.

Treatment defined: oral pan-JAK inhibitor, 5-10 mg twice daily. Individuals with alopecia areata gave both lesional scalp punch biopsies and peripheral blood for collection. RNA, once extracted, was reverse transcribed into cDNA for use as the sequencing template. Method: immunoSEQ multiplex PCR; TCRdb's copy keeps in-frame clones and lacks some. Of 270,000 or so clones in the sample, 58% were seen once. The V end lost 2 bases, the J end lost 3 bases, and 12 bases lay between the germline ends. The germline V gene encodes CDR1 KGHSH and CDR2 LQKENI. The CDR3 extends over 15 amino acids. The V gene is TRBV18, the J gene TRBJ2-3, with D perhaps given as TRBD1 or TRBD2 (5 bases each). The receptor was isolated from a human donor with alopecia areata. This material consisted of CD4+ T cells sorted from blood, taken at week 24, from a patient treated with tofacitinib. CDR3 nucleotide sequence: TGTGCCAGCTCACCAGGGACCCCGGGGACAGATACGCAGTATTTT. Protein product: CASSPGTPGTDTQYF.